The 32 T cell receptor beta chains listed next were all sequenced from one sample in a study of kidney transplant recipient with SARS-CoV-2 infection. TCRdb reprocessed the reads via MiXCR and lists one record per CDR3 protein. The sample records about 250,000 distinct CDR3 sequences, 29% being singletons. The specimen comprised a blood sample, sampled at baseline and between days 110 and 120 from a kidney transplant recipient. The receptors shown here come from a young adult male patient who had COVID-19 and was a kidney transplant recipient. The graft donor may be the source of some T cells.

This clonotype was seen repeatedly, ten times or more. V gene TRBV14 combines with J gene TRBJ2-7; D not resolved. Germline CDR1 SGHDN, CDR2 FVKESK. CDR3 length: 16 amino acids. V shed 2 bases and J shed 3 bases, with 17 bases lying between them. CDR3 DNA: TGTGCCAGCAGCCAACAAACATGGGATACCATCTACGAGCAGTACTTC. Its protein is CASSQQTWDTIYEQYF.

With regard to this clonotype: A read error may explain this, as a much larger clone is one base away. The DNA for the CDR3 is TGTGCCAGCGGCAACCGACAGGCTGAAGCTTTCTTT. Amino acid sequence: CASGNRQAEAFF. The J gene is TRBJ1-1, the V gene TRBV21-1; TRBD1 is the table's D call, not checked against the DNA. TRBV21-1 is shown as a pseudogene. CDR3 length equals 12 residues.

A remark on this clonotype: This may arise from a read error, as a much more abundant clone is one base away. This chain links TRBV4-1 with TRBJ1-2; maybe TRBD1 (5 bases). The CDR3 is 14 residues long. Trimming removed 5 bases at V and 4 bases at J, with 14 bases between. Looked up from germline, CDR1 is MGHRA and CDR2 is YSYEKL. The CDR3 loop reads CASSASEGSYGYTF. The CDR3 coding sequence is TGCGCCAGCAGCGCCTCGGAGGGGAGCTATGGCTACACCTTC.

This clonotype was recorded many times. The genes are TRBV3-1 and TRBJ2-5, with a weak D call TRBD2 (6 bases). The germline V and J ends were trimmed by 1 base and 5 bases, with 17 bases remaining between them. This CDR3 comprises 16 residues. CDR1 is LGHDT and CDR2 is YNNKEL in the germline V gene (reference sequence). CDR3 nucleotides: TGTGCCAGCAGCCAAGGGCAACGGGAGTTGGGCGAGACCCAGTACTTC. The encoded protein is CASSQGQRELGETQYF.

There are a few counts of this clonotype. V gene TRBV9 combines with J gene TRBJ2-1, with TRBD2 identical over 15 bases. Germline V gene sequence: CDR1 SGDLS, CDR2 YYNGEE. The V gene end was trimmed by 3 bases and the J gene end by 6 bases; junction bases not matched to a gene: 16. The CDR3 is made up of 20 amino acids. The CDR3 loop reads CASSEPGLAGGPTLPNEQFF. For the CDR3, the DNA is TGTGCCAGCAGCGAACCGGGACTAGCGGGAGGACCGACATTACCCAATGAGCAGTTCTTC.

V usage is TRBV30 and J usage is TRBJ2-3; 11 bases map to TRBD1. This CDR3 is 14 amino acids long. V dropped 4 bases and J dropped 6; count of bases not matched to a gene: 6. The V gene's germline CDR1 is GTSNPN and CDR2 SVGIG (reference sequence). CDR3 nucleotide sequence: TGTGCCTGGACCGGGGACAGGGGGGTTGATACGCAGTATTTT. The encoded protein is CAWTGDRGVDTQYF.

Comments on this clonotype: A much bigger clone sits one base away, suggesting this may be a read error. The chain is built from TRBV3-1 and TRBJ1-1; D gene uncertain. CDR3 length: 17 residues. V shed 5 bases and J shed 4 bases, with 23 bases lying between them. Germline-derived CDR1 and CDR2 are LGHDT and YNNKEL (reference sequence). For the CDR3, the DNA is TGTGCCAGCAGCATTCAAACTCCCATTTCAATTCGCACTGAAGCTTTCTTT. Its protein is CASSIQTPISIRTEAFF.

For this clonotype: Relative to the germline gene, one junction end is altered; a read error may explain this. V usage is TRBV25-1 and J usage is TRBJ1-2; D uncertain. CDR3 size: 17 residues. Germline loops: CDR1 MGHDK, CDR2 SYGVNS. The CDR3 region has the DNA TGTACCAGCAGTCGAATTCTAGAACTGGGAAAGACCTATGGCTACACCTTC. Its protein is CTSSRILELGKTYGYTF.

At least ten counts were recorded for this clonotype. J is TRBJ2-2 and V is TRBV21-1; the table names TRBD1, a call not compared with the DNA. TRBV21-1 has pseudogene status. The CDR3 runs 18 residues. CDR3 bases: TGTGCCAGCAGCAAAGCGCTTTGTTTTCGGACAGATATCGGGGAGCTGTTTTTT. Its translation: CASSKALCFRTDIGELFF.

This clonotype appeared a few times. CDR3 loop: CGTVERITQSRANVLTF. The CDR3 bases are TGTGGCACTGTAGAGAGGATAACACAAAGTCGGGCCAACGTCCTGACTTTC. This chain joins TRBV8-2 and TRBJ2-6. TRBV8-2 is assigned pseudogene status. The CDR3 has 17 amino acids.

Worth noting for this clonotype: Since a much larger clone is just one base distant, this may be a read error. The J gene is TRBJ1-6, the V gene TRBV16; D gene ambiguous. In germline, CDR1 is KGHSY, CDR2 FQNENV. V lost 2 bases and J 9 bases, leaving 14 bases between the germline ends. This CDR3 has 15 residues. The CDR3: CASSQRRNDSSPLHF. The DNA of the CDR3 is TGTGCCAGCAGCCAACGACGGAACGATAGTTCACCCCTCCACTTT.

In its sample, this clonotype was seen many times. This chain connects TRBV24-1 to TRBJ1-2, with D possibly TRBD1 on 6 matching bases. The CDR3 sequence is 13 residues long. Deletions cut 5 bases from V and 4 bases from J, with 10 bases between. Germline assignment: CDR1 KGHDR and CDR2 SFDVKD. CDR3 loop: CATSGMDSYGYTF. CDR3 bases: TGTGCCACCAGTGGCATGGACAGCTATGGCTACACCTTC.

This clonotype showed up just once. This could be a read error, since a much larger clone is one nucleotide away. This chain connects TRBV5-8 to TRBJ1-2, with D tentatively TRBD1 (5 bases). The CDR3 extends over 15 amino acids. V was clipped by 7 bases and J by 7 bases, with 23 bases between them. CDR1 is SGHTS, CDR2 YDEGEE, per germline. The CDR3 loop reads CASGSLGAFTRGYTF. The CDR3, as DNA: TGTGCCAGCGGCTCCTTAGGGGCCTTTACCCGTGGCTACACCTTC. The full variable domain, its missing parts supplied by reference TRBV5-8 and TRBJ1-2, is EAGVTQSPTHLIKTRGQQATLRCSPISGHTSVYWYQQALGLGLQFLLWYDEGEERNRGNFPPRFSGRQFPNYSSELNVNALELEDSALYLCASGSLGAFTRGYTFGSGTRLTVV.

This clonotype has just one count. A read error is possible here, since a much larger clone lies one base away. V is TRBV11-2 and J is TRBJ2-1; weak D call: TRBD1 (6 bases). CDR1 and CDR2 from the germline V gene are SGHAT and FQNNGV. CDR3 length equals 14 residues. CDR3 DNA: TGTGCCGGCAGCTTAGTAACAGGGTTTAATGAGCAGTTCTTC. Translated, it gives CAGSLVTGFNEQFF.

This clonotype was seen ten or more times. The J gene is TRBJ1-2, the V gene TRBV23-1; D is ambiguous. TRBV23-1 has ORF status, its function being uncertain. The ends were cut back, 4 bases at V and 4 bases at J, with 22 bases in the middle. This CDR3 is 17 amino acids long. The CDR3 nucleotides are TGCGCCAGCAGTCCTAACTGGCTACGCAGAAAGACCTATGGCTACACCTTC. This translates into CASSPNWLRRKTYGYTF.

This clonotype was recorded at least ten times. CDR3 loop: CASIPNSGLTYEQYF. The CDR3, as DNA: TGTGCCAGCATACCAAATAGCGGGCTTACCTACGAGCAGTACTTC. This chain uses TRBV2 with TRBJ2-7, with TRBD2 matching over 7 bases. The V gene end was trimmed by 7 bases and the J gene end by 2 bases; junction bases not matched to a gene: 11. CDR1 is SNHLY and CDR2 is FYNNEI in the germline V gene. This CDR3 has 15 amino acids. Filled out from reference TRBV2 and TRBJ2-7, the complete variable domain reads EPEVTQTPSHQVTQMGQEVILRCVPISNHLYFYWYRQILGQKVEFLVSFYNNEISEKSEIFDDQFSVERPDGSNFTLKIRSTKLEDSAMYFCASIPNSGLTYEQYFGPGTRLTVT.

This clonotype has just one count. Possible read error: a much larger clone is one base away. This chain joins TRBV11-2 and TRBJ1-2; D uncertain. The CDR3 covers 17 residues. Per germline, CDR1 SGHAT and CDR2 FQNNGV. V lost 5 bases, J lost 4 bases, and 23 bases lay in between. The CDR3 sequence is CASSQNKTSGKTYGYTF. The CDR3 coding sequence is TGTGCCAGCAGCCAAAACAAAACAAGCGGAAAGACCTATGGCTACACCTTC.

In this sample, this clonotype turned up once. This may be a read error: a much more frequent sequence differs by one nucleotide. The conserved final phenylalanine or tryptophan is absent from the CDR3, which likely points to a read error. The chain joins TRBV7-3 to TRBJ2-1; D is undetermined. Trimming removed 2 bases at V and 0 bases at J, with 11 bases between. The CDR3 sequence is 16 residues long. The V gene's germline CDR1 is SGHTA and CDR2 FQGTGA. CDR3 coding DNA: TGTGCCAGCAGCTTATCTGGCCCCAGCTCCTACAATGAGCAGTTCCTC. Protein: CASSLSGPSSYNEQFL.

This clonotype was observed a handful of times. The chain has TRBV5-1 and TRBJ2-1, with D uncertain. Trimming took 4 bases from V and 7 from J, leaving 9 bases between them. Germline loops: CDR1 SGHRS, CDR2 YFSETQ. The CDR3 spans 12 residues. The CDR3 nucleotides read TGCGCCAGCAGCCTGGTAGAAAATGAGCAGTTCTTC. This encodes CASSLVENEQFF.

Worth noting for this clonotype: A read error is possible here, since a much larger clone lies one base away. This chain joins TRBV3-1 and TRBJ2-5; D unresolved. CDR1 is LGHDT, CDR2 YNNKEL, per germline (reference sequence). The CDR3 consists of 17 residues. CDR3 nucleotides: TGTGCCGGCAGCCCGCAACTTCCCATTTCTTTCTCTGATACCCAGTACTTC. Protein: CAGSPQLPISFSDTQYF.

This clonotype was counted ten times or more. The V and J genes are TRBV5-5 and TRBJ1-2; D uncertain. Germline CDR1 SGHKS, CDR2 YYEKEE (reference sequence). The CDR3 is made up of 16 amino acids. Trimming shortened V by 7 bases and J by 4 bases, and 23 bases separated the two germline ends. The CDR3 DNA follows: TGTGCCAGCTATGGGCATGTCTCGCGAAAGACCTATGGCTACACCTTC. It yields the protein CASYGHVSRKTYGYTF.

On this clonotype itself: This clone may be a read error of a much larger clone one base away. The rearrangement joins TRBV25-1 to TRBJ2-5, with D possibly matching TRBD1 (6 bases). The CDR3 length is 15 residues. Germline values: CDR1 MGHDK, CDR2 SYGVNS. The CDR3 loop reads CASTNLRGIQETRYF. The DNA for the CDR3 is TGTGCCAGCACGAATTTGAGGGGGATCCAAGAGACCCGGTACTTC.

On this clonotype itself: This may be a read error: a much more frequent sequence differs by one nucleotide. The genes are TRBV7-2 and TRBJ1-1; no reliable D call. Germline CDR1 SGHTA, CDR2 FQGNSA. CDR3 length equals 14 residues. V was clipped by 7 bases and J by 4 bases, with 16 bases between them. The CDR3 protein is CASNSLIGLTEAFF. CDR3 DNA sequence: TGTGCCAGCAACTCACTAATCGGACTCACTGAAGCTTTCTTT.

In this sample, this clonotype turned up many times. This chain links TRBV12-3 or TRBV12-4 with TRBJ2-1; 9 nucleotides line up with TRBD2. The CDR3 is made up of 14 amino acids. Trimming took 3 bases from V and 5 from J; bases not matched to a gene: 2. DNA for the CDR3: TGTGCCAGCAGTTTGGCTAGCGGGAACAATGAGCAGTTCTTC. Protein product: CASSLASGNNEQFF.

This clonotype was seen ten or more times. This chain links TRBV7-2 with TRBJ2-7, with D hard to call. Germline V gene lookup returns CDR1 SGHTA and CDR2 FQGNSA. CDR3 length: 12 amino acids. V lost 2 bases and J 5 bases, leaving 7 bases between the germline ends. CDR3 DNA sequence: TGTGCCAGCAGCTTAAGGAGTAACGAGCAGTACTTC. This codes for CASSLRSNEQYF.

This clonotype appeared a single time. This may come from a read error, since a much larger clone is one base off. The V gene is TRBV5-1, the J gene TRBJ1-2; tentatively, D is TRBD1 (5 bases). The V and J ends lost 0 bases and 5 bases respectively, with 11 bases between them. This CDR3 is 14 amino acids long. Per the germline V gene, CDR1 is SGHRS and CDR2 is YFSETQ. The CDR3 sequence is CASSLAGAGYGYTF. CDR3 nucleotides: TGCGCCAGCAGCTTGGCCGGGGCAGGATATGGCTACACCTTC.

As for this clonotype: This may be a read error: a much more frequent sequence differs by one nucleotide. The chain is built from TRBV27 and TRBJ2-7; TRBD1 matches 9 bases. The CDR3 loop spans 14 amino acids. Looked up from germline, CDR1 is MNHEY and CDR2 is SMNVEV (reference sequence). The CDR3 coding sequence is TGTGCCAGCAGTTTAGGGACAGGGCCTTACGGGCAGTACTTC. This sequence encodes CASSLGTGPYGQYF.

About this clonotype: It may be a read error: a sequence one base away is much more abundant. The J gene is TRBJ1-2, the V gene TRBV3-1; no firm D call. This CDR3 is built from 17 residues. V was shortened by 5 bases and J by 4 bases, with 23 bases between the two germline ends. Looked up from germline, CDR1 is LGHDT and CDR2 is YNNKEL (reference sequence). CDR3 nucleotide sequence: TGTGCCAGCAGCATCCGTCCCACCCTTCGAAAGACCTATGGCTACACCTTC. Translated: CASSIRPTLRKTYGYTF.

This clonotype was picked up many times. The chain is built from TRBV11-2 and TRBJ1-1, with a tentative D call TRBD1 (5 bases). The CDR3 runs 15 residues. V shed 0 bases and J shed 0 bases, with 8 bases lying between them. Germline V gene lookup returns CDR1 SGHAT and CDR2 FQNNGV. The CDR3 DNA is TGTGCCAGCAGCTTAGAAGGACACCTGAACACTGAAGCTTTCTTT. Translated, it gives CASSLEGHLNTEAFF.

This clonotype appeared many times. The rearrangement uses TRBV5-4 and TRBJ1-6; the match to TRBD1 covers 7 bases. The CDR3 spans 17 residues. V dropped 7 bases and J dropped 7; count of bases not matched to a gene: 17. CDR1 SGHNT and CDR2 YYREEE come from the germline V gene (reference sequence). This chain's CDR3 is CASGSTKEYRGNSPLHF. The CDR3 nucleotides read TGTGCCAGCGGGTCAACGAAGGAGTACAGGGGAAATTCACCCCTCCACTTT. Drawing the rest from reference TRBV5-4 and TRBJ1-6, the complete variable domain is ETGVTQSPTHLIKTRGQQVTLRCSSQSGHNTVSWYQQALGQGPQFIFQYYREEENGRGNFPPRFSGLQFPNYSSELNVNALELDDSALYLCASGSTKEYRGNSPLHFGNGTRLTVT.

For this clonotype: Its ends do not fully match the called genes, so a read error is possible. This rearrangement joins TRBV28 to TRBJ2-5, with 10 bases fitting TRBD2. The CDR3 has 16 residues. Germline lookup yields CDR1 MDHEN and CDR2 SYDVKM. The CDR3 loop is CASSLTGLASQKTQYF. The CDR3 coding sequence is TGTGCCAGCAGTTTAACGGGACTAGCGTCCCAAAAGACCCAGTACTTC.

With respect to this clonotype: Just one base apart from a much larger clone, this may be a read error. This rearrangement joins TRBV28 to TRBJ1-5; tentative D call: TRBD1 (6 bases). Germline V gene lookup returns CDR1 MDHEN and CDR2 SYDVKM. The CDR3 extends over 13 amino acids. Trimming removed 10 bases from V and 7 bases from J, with 17 bases in between. For the CDR3, the DNA is TGTGCCAACATTGCACAGGGTAGCCAGCCCCAGCATTTT. It is translated as CANIAQGSQPQHF.